This passage covers 20 T cell receptor beta chains from one sample sequenced in a study of early T cells in non-severe SARS-CoV-2 infection. MiXCR, applied by TCRdb to the 5' RACE reads, yields one record per CDR3 protein. The sample shows tens of thousands of distinct CDR3 sequences, under 8% of them seen only once. Sequencing used whole blood, obtained at baseline. These receptors were obtained from an adult who was a healthcare worker with PCR-confirmed SARS-CoV-2 infection or an uninfected control (not recorded which).

This clonotype was observed at least ten times. This chain links TRBV28 with TRBJ2-7; D may match TRBD1 or TRBD2 (6 bases each). Between the trimmed V and J ends, which lost 3 bases and 4 bases, there was a span of 13 bases. This CDR3 is built from 14 residues. Germline CDR1 reads MDHEN; CDR2 reads SYDVKM. The CDR3 DNA follows: TGTGCCAGCAGTTTGGAGGGACACCCTTACGAGCAGTACTTC. It specifies CASSLEGHPYEQYF.

This clonotype was detected only a few times. The V gene is TRBV12-3 or TRBV12-4, the J gene TRBJ2-2; D uncertain. V was shortened by 7 bases and J by 2 bases, with 8 bases between the two germline ends. The CDR3 is 13 amino acids. The DNA of the CDR3 is TGTGCCAGCAAAACACAAAACACCGGGGAGCTGTTTTTT. The encoded protein is CASKTQNTGELFF.

This clonotype was seen ten or more times. The chain is built from TRBV5-1 and TRBJ2-5; the match to TRBD1 covers 10 bases. Losses at the gene ends were 4 bases for V and 1 base for J; bases not matched to a gene: 4. There are 15 residues in the CDR3. Germline values: CDR1 SGHRS, CDR2 YFSETQ. Written as DNA, the CDR3 is TGCGCCAGCAGCCCGGGACAGGGGATCCAAGAGACCCAGTACTTC. Translated, it gives CASSPGQGIQETQYF.

In its sample, this clonotype was seen a few times. The chain employs TRBV9 and TRBJ2-5; D tentatively reads TRBD1 or TRBD2 (6 bases each). CDR1 is SGDLS, CDR2 YYNGEE, per germline. This CDR3 spans 13 amino acids. Trimming pared 5 bases from V and 5 bases from J, leaving 13 bases between. The CDR3 sequence is CASSGGPTETQYF. CDR3 nucleotides: TGTGCCAGCAGTGGGGGGCCCACGGAGACCCAGTACTTC.

The chain couples TRBV24-1 to TRBJ2-3, with D perhaps matching TRBD2 (6 bases). The germline V gene has CDR1 KGHDR and CDR2 SFDVKD. V was trimmed by 5 bases and J by 8 bases, leaving 7 bases between them. This CDR3 is built from 11 residues. CDR3 residues: CATSGRGTQYF. Here the CDR3 DNA reads TGTGCCACCAGTGGGAGGGGTACGCAGTATTTT.

Many counts were recorded for this clonotype. V usage is TRBV2 and J usage is TRBJ2-7; D is unclear. In germline, CDR1 is SNHLY, CDR2 FYNNEI. This CDR3 is 11 amino acids long. The ends were cut back, 6 bases at V and 4 bases at J, with 7 bases in the middle. CDR3 amino acids: CASSYDYEQYF. In nucleotides, the CDR3 is TGTGCCAGCAGCTACGATTACGAGCAGTACTTC.

This clonotype was observed many times. V is TRBV12-3 or TRBV12-4 and J is TRBJ2-7; 7 nucleotides match TRBD2. J gave up 3 bases and V 5 bases, and 13 bases lay outside the gene matches. The CDR3 is 16 amino acids. The CDR3: CASSPPRHSGLYEQYF. The CDR3, as DNA: TGTGCCAGCAGTCCCCCCCGGCATAGCGGGCTCTACGAGCAGTACTTC.

This clonotype occurred a few times. The V gene is TRBV20-1, the J gene TRBJ1-5, with D possibly being TRBD1 (6 bases). The ends were cut back, 1 base at V and 3 bases at J, with 13 bases in the middle. This CDR3 comprises 15 residues. CDR1 and CDR2 (germline): DFQATT, SNEGSKA (reference sequence). Here the CDR3 DNA reads TGCAGTGCTAGAGGGACAGTTAGGGACAATCAGCCCCAGCATTTT. It codes for CSARGTVRDNQPQHF.

This clonotype was detected many times. The chain carries TRBV7-2 and TRBJ2-2; D is undetermined. The CDR3 loop spans 13 amino acids. Germline assignment: CDR1 SGHTA and CDR2 FQGNSA. V dropped 2 bases and J dropped 6 bases, with 7 bases sitting between them. This CDR3 reads CASSLPPAGELFF. Written as DNA, the CDR3 is TGTGCCAGCAGCTTACCTCCGGCCGGGGAGCTGTTTTTT.

At least ten counts were recorded for this clonotype. The chain combines TRBV28 with TRBJ2-7, with a possible D match to TRBD1 (6 bases). V dropped 1 base and J dropped 1 base, with 11 bases sitting between them. The germline gives CDR1 MDHEN, CDR2 SYDVKM. This CDR3 region has 15 residues. The CDR3: CASSLFGQGSYEQYF. The CDR3 DNA reads TGTGCCAGCAGTTTATTCGGGCAGGGGTCCTACGAGCAGTACTTC.

This clonotype appeared a few times. The rearrangement links TRBV28 to TRBJ2-7; 10 nucleotides match TRBD2. Germline loops: CDR1 MDHEN, CDR2 SYDVKM. The junction had 5 bases not matched to a gene; V was cut back by 9 bases and J by 0 bases. This CDR3 contains 14 residues. The CDR3 sequence is CASLLAGTSYEQYF. The CDR3 nucleotides read TGTGCCAGTTTACTAGCGGGGACCTCCTACGAGCAGTACTTC.

This clonotype was counted at least ten times. The chain has TRBV5-1 and TRBJ2-5; perhaps TRBD1 as D (5 bases). Trimming cost V 2 bases and J 4 bases, with 9 bases left between them. This CDR3 spans 13 amino acids. Germline assignment: CDR1 SGHRS and CDR2 YFSETQ. In DNA, the CDR3 is TGCGCCAGCAGCTTAGGGGTTCGAGAGACCCAGTACTTC. Translating it yields CASSLGVRETQYF.

This clonotype came up many times. CDR3 protein: CASSQGWAAGELFF. For the CDR3, the DNA is TGTGCCAGCAGCCAGGGGTGGGCAGCCGGGGAGCTGTTTTTT. This chain links TRBV7-2 with TRBJ2-2; a possible D gene is TRBD1 (6 bases). The CDR3 covers 14 residues. From germline, CDR1 is SGHTA and CDR2 FQGNSA. The germline V and J ends were trimmed by 5 bases and 6 bases, with 13 bases remaining between them.

The V gene is TRBV20-1, the J gene TRBJ1-5, with unresolved D. The V and J ends lost 5 bases and 2 bases respectively, with 16 bases between them. This CDR3 contains 15 residues. Per the germline V gene, CDR1 is DFQATT and CDR2 is SNEGSKA (reference sequence). CDR3: CSAGRNSFGNQPQHF. CDR3 sequence (DNA): TGCAGTGCTGGGAGAAACAGTTTTGGCAATCAGCCCCAGCATTTT.

This clonotype was seen at least ten times. CDR3 sequence reads: CASSFWGEETQYF. DNA for the CDR3: TGTGCCAGCAGTTTTTGGGGGGAAGAGACCCAGTACTTC. The genes are TRBV12-3 or TRBV12-4 and TRBJ2-5, with a possible D match to TRBD2 (6 bases). This CDR3 is 13 amino acids long. V was clipped by 3 bases and J by 3 bases, with 8 bases between them.

Comment on this clonotype: The junction departs from germline at one end; a sequencing error may be responsible. This chain uses TRBV13 with TRBJ1-1; possible D gene TRBD1, 5 bases. CDR3 length: 13 amino acids. CDR1 and CDR2 from the germline V gene are PRHDT and FYEKMQ (reference sequence). The CDR3 bases are TGTGCCAGCAGTCAGGGATTGAACACCGAAGCTTTCTTT. Its translation is CASSQGLNTEAFF.

This clonotype has a handful of counts. This chain uses TRBV24-1 with TRBJ2-7; 7 bases align to TRBD1. The CDR3 is 13 residues long. The V segment lost 4 bases and the J segment 10 bases; nucleotides outside the gene matches: 9. Germline V gene lookup returns CDR1 KGHDR and CDR2 SFDVKD. The CDR3 is CATSDSDRPEQYF. In DNA form, the CDR3 reads TGTGCCACCAGTGACTCGGACAGGCCAGAACAGTACTTC.

The rearrangement uses TRBV9 and TRBJ1-1; tentatively, D is TRBD1 (5 bases). The CDR3 spans 16 residues. In germline, CDR1 is SGDLS, CDR2 YYNGEE. Trimming stripped 4 bases from V and 0 bases from J, with 16 bases between. CDR3 loop: CASSSRGGDLNTEAFF. CDR3 nucleotide sequence: TGTGCCAGCAGCTCCCGCGGGGGAGACTTGAACACTGAAGCTTTCTTT. Looking up the rest from reference TRBV9 and TRBJ1-1 gives the full variable domain: DSGVTQTPKHLITATGQRVTLRCSPRSGDLSVYWYQQSLDQGLQFLIQYYNGEERAKGNILERFSAQQFPDLHSELNLSSLELGDSALYFCASSSRGGDLNTEAFFGQGTRLTVV.

This clonotype appeared many times. This chain connects TRBV6-1 to TRBJ2-1, with a weak D call TRBD2 (5 bases). The germline V gene encodes CDR1 MNHNS and CDR2 SASEGT. Trimming removed 2 bases from V and 8 bases from J, with 10 bases in between. The CDR3 loop spans 13 amino acids. The DNA of the CDR3 is TGTGCCAGCAGTGAAACGGCGAGGGATGAGCAGTTCTTC. As protein: CASSETARDEQFF.

This clonotype was seen repeatedly, ten times or more. This chain connects TRBV7-2 to TRBJ2-1; possibly TRBD2 for D (6 bases). CDR3 length equals 15 residues. Germline V lookup: CDR1 SGHTA, CDR2 FQGNSA. The germline V and J ends were trimmed by 4 bases and 0 bases, with 10 bases remaining between them. For the CDR3, the DNA is TGTGCCAGCAGCTGGGACGGGAGCTCCTACAATGAGCAGTTCTTC. This gives the protein CASSWDGSSYNEQFF. The complete variable domain, with remaining parts taken from reference TRBV7-2 and TRBJ2-1, reads GAGVSQSPSNKVTEKGKDVELRCDPISGHTALYWYRQSLGQGLEFLIYFQGNSAPDKSGLPSDRFSAERTGGSVSTLTIQRTQQEDSAVYLCASSWDGSSYNEQFFGPGTRLTVL.